This T cell receptor (beta chain) was found in a study of T cells in Graves' hyperthyroidism and ophthalmopathy. These patients, aged 18 to 65, had recently diagnosed hyperthyroidism lasting under 2 months. Patients were excluded because of uncontrolled infection, other autoimmune disease, pregnancy or lactation. Authors of the study amplified TCR beta CDR3 regions from RNA transcripts. Using the HTBI primer set, a first-round RT-PCR was run on the TCR CDR3. TCRdb fed the multiplex PCR reads into MiXCR, producing one record per CDR3 protein. The repertoire has some 420,000 distinct CDR3 sequences, around 15% of them found once; the top ten carry roughly 4.8%. CDR1 SGHTA and CDR2 FQGNSA come from the germline V gene. Trimming removed 3 bases from V and 9 bases from J; junction bases left unmatched: 5. This CDR3 region has 13 residues. The study's findings and limits: Expanded thyroid clonotypes (above 0.001) were mostly also found in blood.

Of note for this clonotype: Its antigen remains unidentified.

The rearrangement links TRBV7-2 to TRBJ2-1, with 7 nucleotides matching TRBD1. The TCR originated in a woman aged 18-30 years with Graves' hyperthyroidism. The sample taken for sequencing was blood. The CDR3 spells CASSLTGSGEQFF. CDR3 coding DNA: TGTGCCAGCAGCTTGACAGGGTCGGGTGAGCAGTTCTTC. The full variable domain, rest sourced from reference TRBV7-2 and TRBJ2-1, is GAGVSQSPSNKVTEKGKDVELRCDPISGHTALYWYRQSLGQGLEFLIYFQGNSAPDKSGLPSDRFSAERTGGSVSTLTIQRTQQEDSAVYLCASSLTGSGEQFFGPGTRLTVL.